These 28 T cell receptor beta chains share one sample of origin, sequenced in a study of identical twins. TCRdb ran MiXCR on the 5' RACE reads and lists one entry per CDR3 protein. The repertoire consists of a few hundred thousand distinct CDR3 sequences, with around a tenth occurring once and the leading ten covering roughly 3%. This same sample was also part of a study on yellow fever vaccine responses in identical twins.

Source material: PBMCs. The receptor set was obtained from a woman between 18 and 29 years old in good health.

There are a few counts of this clonotype. The genes are TRBV5-6 and TRBJ2-2; 8 bases fit TRBD2. Germline V CDR1 and CDR2: SGHDT, YYEEEE. V lost 1 base to trimming and J lost 4 bases; unmatched junction nucleotides: 3. This CDR3 spans 15 amino acids. CDR3 loop: CASSLSGGVTGELFF. CDR3 nucleotides: TGTGCCAGCAGCTTGTCGGGGGGGGTCACCGGGGAGCTGTTTTTT.

This chain links TRBV28 with TRBJ2-7; D not resolved. The CDR3 is made up of 14 amino acids. V gave up 3 bases and J gave up 5 bases, with 14 bases separating them. Germline assignment: CDR1 MDHEN and CDR2 SYDVKM. The chain's CDR3 is CASSLEGAINEQYF. The CDR3 DNA is TGTGCCAGCAGTTTGGAAGGAGCAATAAACGAGCAGTACTTC.

The genes are TRBV2 and TRBJ2-1, with TRBD2 matching over 9 bases. CDR1 and CDR2 (germline): SNHLY, FYNNEI. The CDR3 sequence is 15 residues long. Trimming removed 0 bases from V and 6 bases from J; junction bases left unmatched: 3. CDR3 amino acids: CASSEALAGSNEQFF. CDR3 bases: TGTGCCAGCAGTGAAGCCCTAGCGGGGAGCAATGAGCAGTTCTTC.

The chain links TRBV2 to TRBJ2-7; 7 nucleotides match TRBD1. Germline values: CDR1 SNHLY, CDR2 FYNNEI. After removal of 7 bases from V and 1 base from J, the junction contained 7 bases not matched to a gene. The CDR3 has 14 amino acids. The CDR3 loop is CASKTRQGSYEQYF. CDR3 in DNA: TGTGCCAGCAAAACAAGACAGGGTTCCTACGAGCAGTACTTC.

The chain combines TRBV2 with TRBJ2-2; TRBD2 aligns across 9 bases. The germline gives CDR1 SNHLY, CDR2 FYNNEI. There are 15 residues in the CDR3. With V trimmed by 6 bases and J by 5 bases, 7 bases remained unmatched. The DNA of the CDR3 is TGTGCCAGCAGCCGACTAGCGGAAGGGACCGGGGAGCTGTTTTTT. This translates into CASSRLAEGTGELFF.

This clonotype showed up many times. Sequence at one end of the junction differs from germline and may be a read error. The chain joins TRBV4-2 to TRBJ2-5, with D possibly being TRBD2 (5 bases). The CDR3 has 12 amino acids. Germline CDR1 is LGHNA and CDR2 is YNFKEQ. The DNA for the CDR3 is TGTGCCAGCAGCCAAGAAGGAGGACCAGTTAGCTTC. Translating it yields CASSQEGGPVSF.

This clonotype was seen a few times. The rearrangement joins TRBV6-5 to TRBJ2-7, with unresolved D. Trimming took 0 bases from V and 2 from J, leaving 8 bases between them. Germline lookup yields CDR1 MNHEY and CDR2 SVGAGI. CDR3 size: 14 residues. The DNA of the CDR3 is TGTGCCAGCAGTTACTCGATGGGCACCTACGAGCAGTACTTC. It encodes CASSYSMGTYEQYF.

With regard to this clonotype: Mismatch with germline at one junction end may stem from a read error. The chain has TRBV7-9 and TRBJ2-7, with D perhaps TRBD2 (6 bases). There are 17 residues in the CDR3. Germline V gene data show CDR1 as SEHNR and CDR2 as FQNEAQ (reference sequence). This CDR3 reads CACSLGGSGDITYEQYF. The CDR3 DNA reads TGTGCCTGCAGCTTAGGAGGGTCGGGAGATATCACCTACGAGCAGTACTTC.

There are many counts of this clonotype. The V gene is TRBV12-3 or TRBV12-4, the J gene TRBJ2-6; D possibly corresponds to TRBD1 (6 bases). V dropped 5 bases and J dropped 1 base, with 9 bases sitting between them. This CDR3 is 15 amino acids long. The CDR3 reads CASSQGGSGANVLTF. CDR3 coding DNA: TGTGCCAGCAGTCAAGGGGGATCTGGGGCCAACGTCCTGACTTTC.

The table lists this clonotype with many counts. This chain links TRBV6-1 with TRBJ2-1; 11 nucleotides agree with TRBD2. This CDR3 contains 15 residues. In germline, CDR1 is MNHNS, CDR2 SASEGT. Trimming cost V 6 bases and J 7 bases; bases outside gene matches: 8. In DNA form, the CDR3 reads TGTGCCAGCAGCCACACTAGCGGGAGTTTGAATGAGCAGTTCTTC. This translates into CASSHTSGSLNEQFF.

This clonotype was picked up a small number of times. V usage is TRBV6-5 and J usage is TRBJ2-7; D uncertain. Germline CDR1 reads MNHEY; CDR2 reads SVGAGI. The CDR3 totals 14 residues. The V and J ends lost 3 bases and 0 bases respectively, with 9 bases between them. The DNA for the CDR3 is TGTGCCAGCAGTTATGTCCCGAGCTCCTACGAGCAGTACTTC. Amino acids: CASSYVPSSYEQYF.

J is TRBJ2-2 and V is TRBV10-3; D perhaps matches TRBD2 (7 bases). Germline V gives CDR1 ENHRY, CDR2 SYGVKD. V was cut by 11 bases and J by 5 bases, with 21 bases left in between. This CDR3 is built from 15 residues. The CDR3 DNA sequence: TGTGCCGCCGTCCCCGCGAGGGGGGGAACCGGGGAGCTGTTTTTT. Translating it yields CAAVPARGGTGELFF.

This chain joins TRBV30 and TRBJ2-2; D might be TRBD1 or TRBD2, each matching 5 bases. V lost 2 bases, J lost 0 bases, and 7 bases lay in between. Germline CDR1 GTSNPN, CDR2 SVGIG (reference sequence). This CDR3 has 14 residues. The CDR3 DNA follows: TGTGCCTGGAGTCTGGGGGCGAACACCGGGGAGCTGTTTTTT. Amino acid sequence: CAWSLGANTGELFF.

This clonotype has at least ten counts. This chain joins TRBV29-1 and TRBJ2-1; D is perhaps TRBD1 or TRBD2 (6 bases each). The CDR3 totals 14 residues. CDR1 SQVTM and CDR2 ANQGSEA come from the germline V gene. Trimming left V 3 bases short and J 7 bases short, with 16 bases between. CDR3 protein: CSVDGVGGQNEQFF. In DNA, the CDR3 is TGCAGCGTTGATGGGGTTGGGGGGCAGAATGAGCAGTTCTTC.

Ten or more counts support this clonotype. The chain uses TRBV27 and TRBJ2-2, with 8 nucleotides matching TRBD1. Germline CDR1 is MNHEY and CDR2 is SMNVEV (reference sequence). The CDR3 sequence is 16 residues long. Germline trimming cut 1 base from V and 6 bases from J; bases unmatched to any gene: 7. The CDR3: CASSLLMAGGSGELFF. The DNA of the CDR3 is TGTGCCAGCAGTTTATTGATGGCAGGGGGCTCCGGGGAGCTGTTTTTT.

This clonotype was found many times. The genes are TRBV6-2 or TRBV6-3 and TRBJ1-2, with D possibly TRBD1 on 5 matching bases. CDR3 length equals 18 residues. Trimming pared 0 bases from V and 3 bases from J, leaving 20 bases between. CDR1 and CDR2 from the germline V gene are MNHEY and SVGEGT. The CDR3 reads CASSYSTVFAGYYYGYTF. The CDR3, as DNA: TGTGCCAGCAGTTACTCGACAGTTTTTGCAGGCTATTACTATGGCTACACCTTC.

In regard to this clonotype: This may come from a read error, since a much larger clone is one base off. The final CDR3 position lacks the conserved phenylalanine or tryptophan, pointing to a likely read error. The V call is TRBV3-1, the J call TRBJ1-5, with D possibly being TRBD1 (6 bases). CDR3 length: 14 residues. Trimming took off 2 bases at V and 7 bases at J, with 12 bases between the two ends. Germline CDR1 LGHDT, CDR2 YNNKEL (reference sequence). CDR3 protein: CASSQSGGSQPQHI. CDR3 in DNA: TGTGCCAGCAGCCAATCGGGGGGCAGCCAGCCCCAGCATATT.

This clonotype was counted only a few times. This chain connects TRBV15 to TRBJ2-7; a possible D gene is TRBD1 (6 bases). CDR3 length equals 16 residues. With 1 base removed from V and 3 bases from J, the gap between germline ends came to 16 bases. Germline V gene data show CDR1 as LNHNV and CDR2 as YYDKDF (reference sequence). CDR3 residues: CATSRVGQGTIYEQYF. DNA for the CDR3: TGTGCCACCAGCAGAGTAGGGCAGGGGACGATCTACGAGCAGTACTTC.

This clonotype was counted ten times or more. The gene calls are TRBV7-9 and TRBJ2-1; TRBD2 agrees at 10 bases. The V gene's germline CDR1 is SEHNR and CDR2 FQNEAQ (reference sequence). Trimming at V came to 0 bases and at J to 8 bases, leaving 1 base not matched to a gene. This CDR3 spans 14 amino acids. The CDR3 coding sequence is TGTGCCAGCAGCTTAGCGGGGACTAGCGATGAGCAGTTCTTC. Translating gives CASSLAGTSDEQFF.

This clonotype was counted at least ten times. This chain uses TRBV12-3 or TRBV12-4 with TRBJ1-5, with D tentatively TRBD1 (5 bases). Trimming pared 6 bases from V and 2 bases from J, leaving 11 bases between. This CDR3 is built from 14 residues. The CDR3 nucleotides are TGTGCCAGCAGCCCGAGGGGCGGCAATCAGCCCCAGCATTTT. Encoded protein: CASSPRGGNQPQHF.

This clonotype has ten or more counts. The chain uses TRBV9 and TRBJ1-5; possible D gene TRBD1, 6 bases. There are 13 residues in the CDR3. Germline V gives CDR1 SGDLS, CDR2 YYNGEE. With 5 bases removed from V and 10 bases from J, the gap between germline ends came to 16 bases. The DNA for the CDR3 is TGTGCCAGCAGTCTCCGGGGGCAGGGACCCCAGCATTTT. The encoded protein is CASSLRGQGPQHF. The variable domain in full, with the rest retrieved from reference TRBV9 and TRBJ1-5, is DSGVTQTPKHLITATGQRVTLRCSPRSGDLSVYWYQQSLDQGLQFLIQYYNGEERAKGNILERFSAQQFPDLHSELNLSSLELGDSALYFCASSLRGQGPQHFGDGTRLSIL.

V gene TRBV3-1 combines with J gene TRBJ1-2; tentatively, D is TRBD1 (5 bases). CDR3 length: 16 residues. Germline V lookup: CDR1 LGHDT, CDR2 YNNKEL (reference sequence). Trimming left V 3 bases short and J 2 bases short, with 16 bases between. CDR3 sequence (DNA): TGTGCCAGCAGCCAGAGGAGGGGCAGCTCAAACTATGGCTACACCTTC. Its protein is CASSQRRGSSNYGYTF.

This clonotype was detected a few times. V usage is TRBV20-1 and J usage is TRBJ2-3; D might be TRBD1 or TRBD2, each matching 5 bases. The CDR3 is made up of 14 amino acids. Per germline, CDR1 DFQATT and CDR2 SNEGSKA (reference sequence). Trimming removed 1 base at V and 4 bases at J, with 12 bases between. CDR3 bases: TGCAGTGCTAGAGGGGGCGGTAGCGCAGATACGCAGTATTTT. Amino acids: CSARGGGSADTQYF.

J is TRBJ2-1 and V is TRBV15; D may be TRBD2 (5 bases). V lost 8 bases, J lost 3 bases, and 14 bases lay in between. This CDR3 contains 14 residues. In germline, CDR1 is LNHNV, CDR2 YYDKDF (reference sequence). The CDR3 protein is CATRVGVDYNEQFF. The CDR3 nucleotides read TGTGCCACCCGGGTGGGAGTAGACTACAATGAGCAGTTCTTC.

The chain employs TRBV25-1 and TRBJ1-6; 7 bases line up with TRBD1. This CDR3 region has 12 residues. The V gene end was trimmed by 6 bases and the J gene end by 10 bases; junction bases not matched to a gene: 3. CDR1 is MGHDK and CDR2 is SYGVNS in the germline V gene. For the CDR3, the DNA is TGTGCCAGCAGAACAGGGGAATCACCCCTCCACTTT. It codes for CASRTGESPLHF.

The genes are TRBV5-4 and TRBJ2-6, with a possible D match to TRBD2 (5 bases). The germline gives CDR1 SGHNT, CDR2 YYREEE (reference sequence). V was shortened by 0 bases and J by 0 bases, with 7 bases between the two germline ends. The CDR3 is made up of 16 amino acids. The CDR3, as DNA: TGTGCCAGCAGCTTGGATGGGAGCTCTGGGGCCAACGTCCTGACTTTC. The encoded protein is CASSLDGSSGANVLTF.

At least ten counts were recorded for this clonotype. Sequence at one end of the junction differs from germline and may be a read error. This rearrangement joins TRBV12-3 or TRBV12-4 to TRBJ1-1, with 9 bases fitting TRBD1. The CDR3 sequence is 16 residues long. CDR3 protein: CASSLAAGQGNTEAFF. CDR3 bases: TGTGCCAGCAGCTTAGCAGCGGGACAGGGCAACACTGAAGCTTTCTTT.

In this sample, this clonotype turned up many times. The genes are TRBV20-1 and TRBJ2-7; either TRBD1 or TRBD2 may fit D (5 bases each). The CDR3 extends over 15 amino acids. Germline lookup yields CDR1 DFQATT and CDR2 SNEGSKA (reference sequence). With 6 bases removed from V and 0 bases from J, the gap between germline ends came to 18 bases. CDR3 DNA sequence: TGCAGTGCGAAAGTCGGGACCGTCCTCTCCTACGAGCAGTACTTC. Amino acid sequence: CSAKVGTVLSYEQYF.